The entry below describes one TCR beta chain. Its target is unknown. Donor samples were obtained from healthy Caucasian individuals from Russia, aged about 6 to 100. A second PCR of 7 to 11 cycles used a sample-barcoded 5' primer and a J-beta primer mix. Per sample, CDR3-containing paired-end reads numbered at least 2.5 million. TCRdb called the 5' RACE reads again in MiXCR, with one record for every CDR3 protein. The sample contains over 700,000 distinct CDR3 sequences, approximately 53% of which appear only once. This sample is drawn from a study of blood T cells in healthy people across ages. Study-level points and caveats: A greater number of naive CD4+ cells and higher diversity distinguished long-lived donors from aged donors.

The receptor was isolated from an elderly man in good health. The sample consisted of blood.

DNA of the CDR3: TGTGCCAGCAGCTTTTGGGGGGGACTCTATGGCTACACCTTC. This translates into CASSFWGGLYGYTF. The chain combines TRBV7-2 with TRBJ1-2; tentative D call: TRBD1 (5 bases). CDR1 and CDR2 from the germline V gene are SGHTA and FQGNSA. CDR3 length: 14 residues. With 3 bases removed from V and 4 bases from J, the gap between germline ends came to 12 bases.